One sample yielded the 30 T cell receptor beta chains listed below, sequenced in a study of T cell responses to AZD1222 COVID-19 vaccine (dated by TCRdb to the early 2020s). Libraries were built with the immunoSEQ multiplex PCR assay. Here the immuneACCESS table is served through TCRdb, limited to in-frame sequences with V and J called. Missing clones are a known gap in these copies; in checked studies unresolved V genes cover under half, and the rest lacks a known reason. The sample records approximately 140,000 clones, 75% to 90% of which are singletons. The top ten hold 4.1% of the sample. This specimen's time point label, per the study, means: baseline before first vaccination. The meaning of the sample's treatment or condition label: meningococcal conjugate vaccine given as trial control. Sample: peripheral blood, taken on day 0 of MenACWY control vaccination. Receptors originate from an adult in good health.

CDR3 coding DNA: TGTGCCAGCAGCCCCCGCCAAGGCCTGCTAGACTCTGGAAACACCATATATTTT. This codes for CASSPRQGLLDSGNTIYF. The chain carries TRBV14 and TRBJ1-3; D is unclear. This CDR3 spans 18 amino acids. Trimming left V 4 bases short and J 0 bases short, with 19 bases between. Germline CDR1 SGHDN, CDR2 FVKESK.

The V gene is TRBV2, the J gene TRBJ1-2; no reliable D call. The CDR3 consists of 13 residues. Germline V gene data show CDR1 as SNHLY and CDR2 as FYNNEI. V lost 1 base to trimming and J lost 4 bases, with 7 bases between them. The CDR3 nucleotides read TGTGCCAGCAGTGAAGGGGTCATCTATGGCTACACCTTC. This codes for CASSEGVIYGYTF.

This chain's CDR3 is CASSLFSGQGQETQYF. CDR3 bases: TGTGCCAGCAGCTTATTCTCCGGACAGGGGCAAGAGACCCAGTACTTC. V is TRBV7-6 and J is TRBJ2-5, with TRBD1 matching over 9 bases. This CDR3 comprises 16 residues. After removal of 2 bases from V and 2 bases from J, the junction contained 6 bases not matched to a gene. Germline V CDR1 and CDR2: SGHVS, FNYEAQ.

This sequence joins TRBV11-2 and TRBJ1-2; TRBD1 matches 7 bases. This CDR3 spans 15 amino acids. CDR1 and CDR2 from the germline V gene are SGHAT and FQNNGV. Unmatched junction bases numbered 10, after V lost 1 base and J lost 8 bases. Here the CDR3 reads CASSLAGTAPWGYTF. Here the CDR3 DNA reads TGTGCCAGCAGCTTAGCCGGGACAGCACCCTGGGGCTACACCTTC.

V is TRBV6-2 or TRBV6-3 and J is TRBJ2-2; 10 positions agree with TRBD1. The CDR3 covers 17 residues. CDR1 is MNHEY, CDR2 SVGEGT, per germline. J lost 5 bases, V lost 6 bases, and 12 bases had no gene match. Here the CDR3 reads CASSPGRRDRGTGELFF. The CDR3 bases are TGTGCCAGCAGCCCCGGAAGGCGGGACAGGGGAACCGGGGAGCTGTTTTTT.

The V call is TRBV11-2, the J call TRBJ2-7, with TRBD1 matching 11 bases. Per germline, CDR1 SGHAT and CDR2 FQNNGV. This CDR3 is 14 amino acids long. Trimming removed 5 bases from V and 6 bases from J; junction bases left unmatched: 6. The CDR3 protein is CASSPDRGLGEQYF. The CDR3 nucleotides are TGTGCCAGCAGCCCGGACAGGGGGCTCGGCGAGCAGTACTTC.

The chain combines TRBV12-3 or TRBV12-4 with TRBJ1-1; 8 bases fit TRBD1. The CDR3 is 12 residues long. J gave up 6 bases and V 5 bases, and 2 bases lay outside the gene matches. Here the CDR3 reads CASSDRGSEAFF. CDR3 DNA sequence: TGTGCCAGCAGTGACAGGGGCTCTGAAGCTTTCTTT.

Only one count was recorded for this clone. The rearrangement joins TRBV18 to TRBJ2-5; no clear D. Germline-derived CDR1 and CDR2 are KGHSH and LQKENI. Trimming took 2 bases from V and 5 from J, leaving 6 bases between them. The CDR3 spans 12 residues. Written as DNA, the CDR3 is TGTGCCAGCTCACCAGGGGTCGAGACCCAGTACTTC. Protein product: CASSPGVETQYF.

This chain uses TRBV24-1 with TRBJ2-7; D is unresolved. The V gene's germline CDR1 is KGHDR and CDR2 SFDVKD. Deletions cut 9 bases from V and 2 bases from J, with 16 bases between. This CDR3 is 14 amino acids long. The CDR3 here is CATHWGPWAYEQYV. The DNA of the CDR3 is TGTGCCACCCATTGGGGTCCTTGGGCCTACGAGCAGTACGTC.

The chain employs TRBV20-1 and TRBJ2-3; D is uncertain. The CDR3 runs 11 residues. With 3 bases removed from V and 4 bases from J, the gap between germline ends came to 5 bases. The germline gives CDR1 DFQATT, CDR2 SNEGSKA (reference sequence). Here the CDR3 DNA reads TGCAGTGCTAGTGGACCAGATACGCAGTATTTT. Its protein product is CSASGPDTQYF.

V usage is TRBV4-2 and J usage is TRBJ2-3; 8 bases align to TRBD2. After removal of 4 bases from V and 4 bases from J, the junction contained 13 bases not matched to a gene. There are 17 residues in the CDR3. Looked up from germline, CDR1 is LGHNA and CDR2 is YNFKEQ. The CDR3 loop reads CASSLTPGGMKADTQYF. In DNA, the CDR3 is TGTGCCAGCAGCCTCACCCCGGGGGGGATGAAAGCAGATACGCAGTATTTT.

The chain has TRBV7-2 and TRBJ2-1, with 12 bases identical to TRBD2. The CDR3 loop spans 16 amino acids. CDR1 and CDR2 (germline): SGHTA, FQGNSA. After removal of 3 bases from V and 8 bases from J, the junction contained 8 bases not matched to a gene. Here the CDR3 reads CASSFPASGGADEQFF. DNA for the CDR3: TGTGCCAGCAGCTTCCCCGCTAGCGGGGGGGCGGATGAGCAGTTCTTC.

The chain uses TRBV11-2 and TRBJ1-1, with TRBD1 identical over 12 bases. The CDR3 totals 16 residues. J gave up 4 bases and V 5 bases, and 8 bases lay outside the gene matches. CDR1 is SGHAT, CDR2 FQNNGV, per germline. The CDR3 spells CASSLGGQGAATEAFF. The CDR3 nucleotides read TGTGCCAGCAGCCTTGGGGGACAGGGGGCCGCCACTGAAGCTTTCTTT.

The chain joins TRBV18 to TRBJ2-2, with D perhaps given as TRBD1 or TRBD2 (5 bases each). V was clipped by 3 bases and J by 6 bases, with 11 bases between them. Germline CDR1 is KGHSH and CDR2 is LQKENI. The CDR3 covers 14 residues. This CDR3 reads CASSPGRSAGELFF. The CDR3, as DNA: TGTGCCAGCTCACCGGGACGGTCTGCCGGGGAGCTGTTTTTT. The complete variable domain, with remaining parts taken from reference TRBV18 and TRBJ2-2, reads NAGVMQNPRHLVRRRGQEARLRCSPMKGHSHVYWYRQLPEEGLKFMVYLQKENIIDESGMPKERFSAEFPKEGPSILRIQQVVRGDSAAYFCASSPGRSAGELFFGEGSRLTVL.

The genes are TRBV5-5 and TRBJ1-5; a possible D gene is TRBD1 (6 bases). Germline V gives CDR1 SGHKS, CDR2 YYEKEE (reference sequence). The CDR3 spans 16 residues. V shed 3 bases and J shed 3 bases, with 16 bases lying between them. The CDR3 bases are TGTGCCAGCAGCTCCACGGGGGCAGGGATCAATCAGCCCCAGCATTTT. Its protein is CASSSTGAGINQPQHF. Drawing the rest from reference TRBV5-5 and TRBJ1-5, the complete variable domain is DAGVTQSPTHLIKTRGQQVTLRCSPISGHKSVSWYQQVLGQGPQFIFQYYEKEERGRGNFPDRFSARQFPNYSSELNVNALLLGDSALYLCASSSTGAGINQPQHFGDGTRLSIL.

About this clone: This CDR3 is also generated by other DNA sequences in the sample. The chain recombines TRBV10-1 with TRBJ2-7, with unresolved D. The CDR3 has 13 residues. Between the trimmed V and J ends, which lost 0 bases and 1 base, there was a span of 4 bases. Germline V gives CDR1 WNHNN, CDR2 SYGVQD (reference sequence). In nucleotides, the CDR3 is TGCGCCAGCAGTGAGTCGGGGTCCTACGAGCAGTACTTC. It codes for CASSESGSYEQYF.

The rearrangement uses TRBV5-4 and TRBJ2-5; 9 nucleotides agree with TRBD1. This CDR3 has 14 amino acids. With 4 bases clipped from V and 3 bases from J, the junction kept 4 bases outside the gene matches. The germline CDR1 and CDR2 sequences are SGHNT and YYREEE (reference sequence). CDR3 nucleotides: TGTGCCAGCAGCCCGTGGGACAGGGAAGAGACCCAGTACTTC. Translated, it gives CASSPWDREETQYF.

The CDR3 coding sequence is TGTGCCAGCAGTGAAGCGCTTGGGGGCCGCGGGACCCAGTACTTC. Protein product: CASSEALGGRGTQYF. The chain employs TRBV2 and TRBJ2-5; TRBD1 is a possible D gene (6 bases). Germline V gene data show CDR1 as SNHLY and CDR2 as FYNNEI. Trimming stripped 0 bases from V and 7 bases from J, with 15 bases between. This CDR3 region has 15 residues.

The genes are TRBV5-4 and TRBJ2-7, with D possibly TRBD2 on 6 matching bases. Germline CDR1 reads SGHNT; CDR2 reads YYREEE (reference sequence). CDR3 length: 15 residues. V was pared by 5 bases and J by 0 bases, with 15 bases between. CDR3 loop: CASRWDSQSSYEQYF. CDR3 nucleotide sequence: TGTGCCAGCAGATGGGACTCTCAGAGCTCCTACGAGCAGTACTTC.

This clone turned up a few times. The chain combines TRBV2 with TRBJ1-5; the D is unclear. Between the trimmed V and J ends, which lost 8 bases and 1 base, there was a span of 15 bases. Per the germline V gene, CDR1 is SNHLY and CDR2 is FYNNEI. The CDR3 covers 15 residues. The CDR3 protein is CASRSSGGSNQPQHF. CDR3 nucleotides: TGTGCCAGCCGGAGCTCCGGTGGAAGCAATCAGCCCCAGCATTTT.

The DNA of the CDR3 is TGTGCCAGCAGTCCAGGACTTCTCAACACCGGGGAGCTGTTTTTT. Residues: CASSPGLLNTGELFF. J is TRBJ2-2 and V is TRBV6-5; the D gene is possibly TRBD2 (5 bases). The CDR3 extends over 15 amino acids. V shed 5 bases and J shed 2 bases, with 12 bases lying between them. Germline V CDR1 and CDR2: MNHEY, SVGAGI.

The chain employs TRBV15 and TRBJ2-2; 7 positions agree with TRBD1. The CDR3 spans 16 residues. Unmatched junction bases numbered 4, after V lost 3 bases and J lost 0 bases. Germline values: CDR1 LNHNV, CDR2 YYDKDF (reference sequence). The CDR3 reads CATSRTGQSNTGELFF. The CDR3 bases are TGTGCCACCAGCAGGACGGGACAGTCGAACACCGGGGAGCTGTTTTTT.

This clone was seen just once. The chain is built from TRBV19 and TRBJ1-3, with 7 bases identical to TRBD1. Trimming took 5 bases from V and 3 from J; bases not matched to a gene: 13. CDR3 length: 17 amino acids. Germline assignment: CDR1 LNHDA and CDR2 SQIVND (reference sequence). CDR3 nucleotide sequence: TGTGCCAGTAGTGTATTACAGGGGAGGACGCGTGGAAACACCATATATTTT. Translated, it gives CASSVLQGRTRGNTIYF.

The J gene is TRBJ2-7, the V gene TRBV21-1; the table's D call, TRBD1, has no DNA check behind it. TRBV21-1 represents a pseudogene. The CDR3 is 14 amino acids. As DNA, the CDR3 is TGTGCCAGCAATGACAGGGGCCTTACGTGTGAGCAGTACTTC. This sequence encodes CASNDRGLTCEQYF.

This chain connects TRBV6-5 to TRBJ2-7, with D tentatively TRBD2 (6 bases). CDR1 is MNHEY, CDR2 SVGAGI, per germline. Trimming removed 4 bases from V and 2 bases from J, with 15 bases in between. The CDR3 contains 15 residues. This chain's CDR3 is CASSLGGAFTYEQYV. CDR3 DNA sequence: TGTGCCAGCAGTTTGGGAGGTGCATTTACCTACGAGCAGTACGTC.

The chain carries TRBV11-2 and TRBJ2-7; D remains ambiguous. This CDR3 contains 12 residues. The germline CDR1 and CDR2 sequences are SGHAT and FQNNGV. Between the trimmed V and J ends, which lost 4 bases and 0 bases, there was a span of 4 bases. The CDR3 nucleotides are TGTGCCAGCAGCTCCAGCTCCTACGAGCAGTACTTC. Protein product: CASSSSSYEQYF.

This clone has a handful of counts. The rearrangement links TRBV3-1 (or the pseudogene TRBV3-2) to TRBJ1-1; D is unclear. Germline V gene data show CDR1 as LGHDT and CDR2 as YNNKEL (reference sequence). The CDR3 loop spans 14 amino acids. Trimming took off 4 bases at V and 5 bases at J, with 14 bases between the two ends. The CDR3 loop is CASSPYGLGTEAFF. CDR3 nucleotide sequence: TGTGCCAGCAGCCCCTACGGACTGGGGACTGAAGCTTTCTTT.

This clone has just one count. This chain connects TRBV3-1 (or the pseudogene TRBV3-2) to TRBJ2-3; D remains ambiguous. CDR1 is LGHDT and CDR2 is YNNKEL in the germline V gene (reference sequence). V lost 1 base to trimming and J lost 3 bases, with 11 bases between them. This CDR3 region has 15 residues. As DNA, the CDR3 is TGTGCCAGCAGCCAAGGGTTTCCCCGGACAGATACGCAGTATTTT. Protein product: CASSQGFPRTDTQYF.

The rearrangement uses TRBV6-5 and TRBJ2-7, with 9 bases matching TRBD1. Germline V gene data show CDR1 as MNHEY and CDR2 as SVGAGI. Trimming cost V 5 bases and J 2 bases; bases outside gene matches: 7. CDR3 length: 15 residues. DNA of the CDR3: TGTGCCAGCAGTATGTCCGGGACAGGGACCTACGAGCAGTACTTC. Translated, it gives CASSMSGTGTYEQYF.

This rearrangement joins TRBV19 to TRBJ1-2; 9 nucleotides agree with TRBD1. The germline gives CDR1 LNHDA, CDR2 SQIVND (reference sequence). The CDR3 contains 13 residues. V lost 5 bases, J lost 4 bases, and 2 bases stayed unmatched. The CDR3 loop is CASSPQGAYGYTF. Written as DNA, the CDR3 is TGTGCCAGTAGTCCACAGGGGGCCTATGGCTACACCTTC.